This T cell receptor beta chain was recorded in a study of shared clonotypes between healthy human individuals. Across the whole study: Each donor had three CD4 naive, three CD4 memory, two CD8 naive and one CD8 memory plate.

V was pared by 6 bases and J by 10 bases, with 9 bases of the junction left unmatched. The CDR3 consists of 13 residues. Germline V gene lookup returns CDR1 MNHEY and CDR2 SMNVEV (reference sequence). Clones were read by immunoSEQ multiplex PCR, and TCRdb kept only the in-frame ones, dropping some. The top ten clones hold roughly 1.2% of a sample with 1,500,000 or so clones, roughly 95% of them seen once. The chain couples TRBV27 to TRBJ2-1; TRBD2 aligns across 7 bases. The sequence derives from a man younger than 45 in good health. Sample: naive CD4+ T cells sorted from blood. As for subset: CD45RA+ positively selected. The chain's CDR3 is CASRPGRAGEQFF. The DNA of the CDR3 is TGTGCCAGCAGACCAGGGAGGGCCGGGGAGCAGTTCTTC.